One sample yielded the 28 T cell receptor beta chains listed below, sequenced in a study of blood T cell repertoires in COVID-19. The assay was immunoSEQ multiplex PCR, and TCRdb's table has in-frame clones only and misses some. The sample yields about 480,000 clones, roughly 88% seen once. The specimen sequenced was peripheral blood. These receptor sequences come from a woman between 50 and 59 years old with COVID-19, enrolled during active disease.

A few counts support this clone. The chain links TRBV6-6 to TRBJ1-5; unclear D gene. The CDR3 length is 15 residues. Germline V gene sequence: CDR1 MNHNY, CDR2 SVGAGI (reference sequence). The ends were cut back, 2 bases at V and 5 bases at J, with 13 bases in the middle. The CDR3 loop reads CASSYLRAGDQPQHF. CDR3 DNA: TGTGCCAGCAGTTACCTAAGGGCGGGCGATCAGCCCCAGCATTTT.

The chain carries TRBV24-1 and TRBJ2-3; the match to TRBD1 covers 8 bases. The CDR3 runs 14 residues. Germline CDR1 reads KGHDR; CDR2 reads SFDVKD. Trimming at V came to 9 bases and at J to 2 bases, leaving 6 bases not matched to a gene. The CDR3 sequence is CATSGQGVTDTQYF. As DNA, the CDR3 is TGTGCCACCTCCGGACAGGGTGTCACAGATACGCAGTATTTT.

DNA of the CDR3: TGTGCCAGCAGCGAACATACCGGGACAGGGGGACACACCATATATTTT. It specifies CASSEHTGTGGHTIYF. V usage is TRBV25-1 and J usage is TRBJ1-3, with 11 bases fitting TRBD1. Germline CDR1 and CDR2: MGHDK and SYGVNS. The V segment lost 6 bases and the J segment 8 bases; nucleotides outside the gene matches: 12. CDR3 length equals 16 residues.

This clone has a single count. The rearrangement uses TRBV19 and TRBJ2-7; D might be TRBD1 (6 bases). Trimming stripped 6 bases from V and 2 bases from J, with 14 bases between. The V gene's germline CDR1 is LNHDA and CDR2 SQIVND (reference sequence). The CDR3 runs to 14 residues. CDR3 amino acids: CASSIAWTAYEQYF. CDR3 coding DNA: TGTGCCAGTAGCATCGCTTGGACAGCCTACGAGCAGTACTTC.

This clone was recorded a few times. CDR3 loop: CASSFESSYNEQFF. For the CDR3, the DNA is TGTGCCAGCAGCTTTGAGAGCTCCTACAATGAGCAGTTCTTC. The rearrangement joins TRBV5-4 to TRBJ2-1; D is unclear. CDR1 is SGHNT, CDR2 YYREEE, per germline (reference sequence). The CDR3 has 14 residues. V lost 2 bases and J lost 0, with 6 bases in between.

A single count supports this clone. The chain combines TRBV7-9 with TRBJ2-3; D remains ambiguous. Germline values: CDR1 SEHNR, CDR2 FQNEAQ (reference sequence). The germline V and J ends were trimmed by 5 bases and 4 bases, with 19 bases remaining between them. The CDR3 sequence is 16 residues long. CDR3 amino acids: CASSTFPSPGPDTQYF. The CDR3 nucleotides read TGTGCCAGCAGCACCTTCCCGTCCCCTGGCCCAGATACGCAGTATTTT. Filled out from reference TRBV7-9 and TRBJ2-3, the complete variable domain reads DTGVSQNPRHKITKRGQNVTFRCDPISEHNRLYWYRQTLGQGPEFLTYFQNEAQLEKSRLLSDRFSAERPKGSFSTLEIQRTEQGDSAMYLCASSTFPSPGPDTQYFGPGTRLTVL.

The genes are TRBV2 and TRBJ1-5; TRBD1 might be the D (6 bases). The CDR3 totals 13 residues. V lost 4 bases and J 7 bases, leaving 11 bases between the germline ends. Germline lookup yields CDR1 SNHLY and CDR2 FYNNEI. The CDR3 loop is CASSAQGGQPQHF. The CDR3 region has the DNA TGTGCCAGCAGTGCACAGGGCGGGCAGCCCCAGCATTTT.

This clone was seen once. The gene calls are TRBV9 and TRBJ2-5, with D possibly matching TRBD2 (6 bases). V lost 0 bases and J lost 5, with 17 bases in between. The CDR3 is made up of 16 amino acids. CDR1 SGDLS and CDR2 YYNGEE come from the germline V gene. The CDR3 here is CASSVGAGGGFETQYF. The CDR3 DNA follows: TGTGCCAGCAGCGTAGGGGCAGGCGGAGGGTTCGAGACCCAGTACTTC.

The chain couples TRBV21-1 to TRBJ2-3; the D segment call TRBD1 is taken from the table without a DNA check. TRBV21-1 is a recognized pseudogene. The CDR3 spans 17 residues. CDR3 DNA sequence: TGTGCCAGCAGCCAGGGACAGGGAGAGGGGGCCACAGATACGCAGTATTTT. Its protein product is CASSQGQGEGATDTQYF.

The V and J genes are TRBV9 and TRBJ1-6; TRBD1 matches 9 bases. The germline V gene has CDR1 SGDLS and CDR2 YYNGEE. V trimming: 4 bases; J trimming: 9 bases; junction bases outside the gene matches: 14. There are 17 residues in the CDR3. The CDR3 protein is CASSPRRMGQGTSPLHF. CDR3 bases: TGTGCCAGCAGCCCGCGTAGGATGGGACAGGGCACTTCACCCCTCCACTTT.

This clone turned up a few times. The genes are TRBV30 and TRBJ2-7; 7 nucleotides match TRBD1. The germline V gene has CDR1 GTSNPN and CDR2 SVGIG (reference sequence). V lost 1 base to trimming and J lost 3 bases; unmatched junction nucleotides: 6. The CDR3 runs to 14 residues. The CDR3 spells CAWSAGTAFYEQYF. Here the CDR3 DNA reads TGTGCCTGGAGTGCCGGGACAGCCTTCTACGAGCAGTACTTC.

The V call is TRBV2, the J call TRBJ2-4; maybe TRBD1 (6 bases). The V gene lost 5 bases and the J gene lost 9 bases, with 20 bases spanning the gap. This CDR3 contains 15 residues. CDR1 is SNHLY, CDR2 FYNNEI, per germline. CDR3: CASSPLGAARVIQYF. The CDR3 DNA is TGTGCCAGCAGTCCCCTGGGGGCTGCCCGGGTCATTCAGTACTTC.

The V call is TRBV2, the J call TRBJ2-7; 8 bases match TRBD1. Germline V gene lookup returns CDR1 SNHLY and CDR2 FYNNEI. The CDR3 is made up of 14 amino acids. J was trimmed by 1 base and V by 4 bases; bases with no gene match: 3. The CDR3 here is CASSATGASYEQYF. Written as DNA, the CDR3 is TGTGCCAGCAGTGCGACAGGGGCATCCTACGAGCAGTACTTC.

The chain has TRBV24-1 and TRBJ2-7; the match to TRBD1 covers 10 bases. This CDR3 spans 17 amino acids. Germline V gene sequence: CDR1 KGHDR, CDR2 SFDVKD. V lost 3 bases and J lost 3; bases outside the gene matches: 10. CDR3: CATSDASGTGDHYEQYF. CDR3 nucleotides: TGTGCCACCAGTGATGCCTCCGGGACAGGGGACCACTACGAGCAGTACTTC.

This clone appeared a few times. The chain uses TRBV5-3 and TRBJ2-7; D is unresolved. TRBV5-3 is placed among ORFs of uncertain function. The V gene lost 3 bases and the J gene lost 0 bases, with 4 bases spanning the gap. The CDR3 sequence is 12 residues long. In DNA, the CDR3 is TGTGCCAGAAGCTGGAGCTCCTACGAGCAGTACTTC. This translates into CARSWSSYEQYF.

The chain has TRBV2 and TRBJ2-7; 7 nucleotides align to TRBD1. The CDR3 totals 14 residues. Trimming removed 7 bases from V and 6 bases from J; junction bases left unmatched: 12. From germline, CDR1 is SNHLY and CDR2 FYNNEI. CDR3 amino acids: CASTKDREIGEQYF. DNA of the CDR3: TGTGCCAGCACTAAAGACAGGGAAATTGGCGAGCAGTACTTC.

CDR3 protein: CASGLVSDEQFF. CDR3 bases: TGTGCTAGTGGTTTGGTAAGCGATGAGCAGTTCTTC. The chain combines TRBV12-5 with TRBJ2-1; D gene ambiguous. CDR1 is LGHNT and CDR2 is FRNRAP in the germline V gene. Trimming pared 0 bases from V and 8 bases from J, leaving 5 bases between. The CDR3 spans 12 residues.

The V gene is TRBV4-1, the J gene TRBJ1-1; 10 bases are shared with TRBD1. Unmatched junction bases numbered 3, after V lost 3 bases and J lost 5 bases. The length of the CDR3 is 14 residues. Germline V gene sequence: CDR1 MGHRA, CDR2 YSYEKL. The CDR3 here is CASSQRTGGTEAFF. Written as DNA, the CDR3 is TGCGCCAGCAGCCAGCGGACAGGGGGGACTGAAGCTTTCTTT.

The genes are TRBV28 and TRBJ2-5, with D unresolved. This CDR3 spans 15 amino acids. Trimming left V 1 base short and J 5 bases short, with 14 bases between. Germline V gene data show CDR1 as MDHEN and CDR2 as SYDVKM. CDR3: CASSLYGNRLETQYF. DNA of the CDR3: TGTGCCAGCAGTTTATATGGTAATAGACTTGAGACCCAGTACTTC.

This chain connects TRBV7-9 to TRBJ2-3, with D hard to call. V shed 5 bases and J shed 3 bases, with 12 bases lying between them. Per germline, CDR1 SEHNR and CDR2 FQNEAQ (reference sequence). This CDR3 spans 14 amino acids. The CDR3 loop is CASSRSERTDTQYF. CDR3 nucleotide sequence: TGTGCCAGCAGCCGCAGTGAGAGGACAGATACGCAGTATTTT.

The chain joins TRBV3-1 (or the pseudogene TRBV3-2) to TRBJ1-2, with D uncertain. Between the trimmed V and J ends, which lost 4 bases and 2 bases, there was a span of 14 bases. Germline loops: CDR1 LGHDT, CDR2 YNNKEL (reference sequence). The CDR3 runs 15 residues. The CDR3 DNA reads as TGTGCCAGCAGCCCCCGAGAAACCGCCAACTATGGCTACACCTTC. Encoded protein: CASSPRETANYGYTF.

This sequence joins TRBV21-1 and TRBJ2-7; the table's D call TRBD1 went unverified against the DNA. TRBV21-1 is termed a pseudogene. The CDR3 runs 15 residues. CDR3 DNA: TGTGCCAGCAGCAAAGGGGCAGTTATTTCCTACGAGCAGTACTTC. It yields the protein CASSKGAVISYEQYF.

V and J are TRBV18 and TRBJ2-4, with 7 bases lining up with TRBD1. This CDR3 is built from 15 residues. Germline lookup yields CDR1 KGHSH and CDR2 LQKENI. The trim removed 3 bases at V and 0 bases at J, leaving 2 bases unmatched. In DNA, the CDR3 is TGTGCCAGCTCACCCGGGACAGTAGCCAAAAACATTCAGTACTTC. Its translation: CASSPGTVAKNIQYF.

The chain carries TRBV27 and TRBJ1-2; D is perhaps TRBD1 (6 bases). Per the germline V gene, CDR1 is MNHEY and CDR2 is SMNVEV (reference sequence). This CDR3 comprises 14 residues. Trimming stripped 0 bases from V and 7 bases from J, with 12 bases between. CDR3 sequence reads: CASSLSADRSGYTF. The CDR3 DNA reads TGTGCCAGCAGTTTATCGGCCGACAGGAGTGGCTACACCTTC.

The chain combines TRBV6-5 with TRBJ1-2, with TRBD1 matching over 12 bases. CDR1 and CDR2 from the germline V gene are MNHEY and SVGAGI. J lost 6 bases, V lost 1 base, and 3 bases had no gene match. This CDR3 is built from 15 residues. CDR3 DNA sequence: TGTGCCAGCAGTTACTTTGGGACAGGGGGCGATGGCTACACCTTC. Its protein is CASSYFGTGGDGYTF.

J is TRBJ2-3 and V is TRBV12-3 or TRBV12-4, with D hard to call. There are 11 residues in the CDR3. V gave up 3 bases and J gave up 7 bases, with 5 bases separating them. Here the CDR3 reads CASSFSHTQYF. The CDR3 DNA is TGTGCCAGCAGTTTCAGTCATACGCAGTATTTT.

The chain recombines TRBV24-1 with TRBJ2-3, with TRBD1 matching over 7 bases. CDR3 size: 15 residues. V dropped 9 bases and J dropped 7; count of bases not matched to a gene: 15. Per the germline V gene, CDR1 is KGHDR and CDR2 is SFDVKD. This chain's CDR3 is CATGTGTDPTNTQYF. In DNA form, the CDR3 reads TGTGCCACCGGCACCGGGACAGATCCTACGAATACGCAGTATTTT.

The chain links TRBV5-1 to TRBJ1-5, with TRBD1 matching 12 bases. Germline V gives CDR1 SGHRS, CDR2 YFSETQ. The CDR3 has 16 residues. The junction had 2 bases not matched to a gene; V was cut back by 0 bases and J by 4 bases. DNA for the CDR3: TGCGCCAGCAGCTTGGGGGGACAGGGGGCTAATCAGCCCCAGCATTTT. Translation: CASSLGGQGANQPQHF. Together with reference TRBV5-1 and TRBJ1-5, the CDR3 gives the full variable domain: KAGVTQTPRYLIKTRGQQVTLSCSPISGHRSVSWYQQTPGQGLQFLFEYFSETQRNKGNFPGRFSGRQFSNSRSEMNVSTLELGDSALYLCASSLGGQGANQPQHFGDGTRLSIL.